The clone carrying this T cell receptor (beta chain) was counted many times. Its antigen is undetermined. A J-beta primer mix and a sample-barcoded 5' primer were used in a second PCR of roughly 7 to 12 cycles. From each sample, at least 3 million paired-end reads containing CDR3 were obtained. Using its own MiXCR run on the 5' RACE reads, TCRdb lists one record per CDR3 protein. The data contain a few hundred thousand distinct CDR3 sequences, roughly half of them singletons. The data stem from a study of blood T cells in healthy people across ages. Each of the donors had around 10 milliliters of peripheral blood drawn into EDTA-treated Vacutainer tubes. Per sample, no less than 6 micrograms of total RNA were extracted. Study-level results: Older age went with lower TCR beta diversity per million T cells, in a roughly linear way.

The sequenced sample was blood. This clonotype was sampled from a man aged 60 to 75 in good health.

DNA of the CDR3: TGTGCCAGCAGCGTAGGGACTAGCGGCTCCTACAATGAGCAGTTCTTC. Translated, it gives CASSVGTSGSYNEQFF. The chain has TRBV9 and TRBJ2-1; TRBD2 aligns across 10 bases. The CDR3 spans 16 residues. With 0 bases clipped from V and 0 bases from J, the junction kept 0 bases outside the gene matches. Germline CDR1 reads SGDLS; CDR2 reads YYNGEE.